The 21 T cell receptor beta chains below were found in one sample sequenced in a study of control samples from healthy donors and cancer patients. Assay: immunoSEQ multiplex PCR; the TCRdb copy retains only in-frame clones and omits some. The sample table sets out some 190,000 clones. Material for sequencing was blood. These receptors originate from a woman younger than 45 in good health.

The chain uses TRBV7-2 and TRBJ2-7, with D possibly being TRBD2 (5 bases). V was pared by 2 bases and J by 0 bases, with 11 bases between. The CDR3 totals 15 residues. The germline V gene encodes CDR1 SGHTA and CDR2 FQGNSA. CDR3 amino acids: CASSLSPRDSYEQYF. DNA of the CDR3: TGTGCCAGCAGCTTATCGCCGAGGGACTCCTACGAGCAGTACTTC.

The J gene is TRBJ1-4, the V gene TRBV20-1, with no clear D. The CDR3 extends over 14 amino acids. Per the germline V gene, CDR1 is DFQATT and CDR2 is SNEGSKA (reference sequence). V lost 3 bases and J lost 6, with 14 bases in between. The CDR3 region has the DNA TGCAGTGCTAGTCGTACAAGTTCCTATGAAAAACTGTTTTTT. Its translation is CSASRTSSYEKLFF.

The chain couples TRBV11-2 to TRBJ2-1; D remains unclear. V was cut by 5 bases and J by 7 bases, with 6 bases left in between. This CDR3 is 11 amino acids long. In germline, CDR1 is SGHAT, CDR2 FQNNGV. CDR3 DNA sequence: TGTGCCAGCAGCCCCTGGAATGAGCAGTTCTTC. Its protein product is CASSPWNEQFF.

The chain employs TRBV5-1 and TRBJ1-2; D remains unclear. The V gene lost 2 bases and the J gene lost 4 bases, with 27 bases spanning the gap. The germline CDR1 and CDR2 sequences are SGHRS and YFSETQ. This CDR3 is 19 amino acids long. The CDR3 reads CASSFKGMLTPPTAYGYTF. The CDR3 DNA reads as TGCGCCAGCAGCTTTAAGGGTATGTTGACCCCCCCTACGGCCTATGGCTACACCTTC.

This chain joins TRBV2 and TRBJ2-3; TRBD2 matches at 10 bases. CDR1 and CDR2 (germline): SNHLY, FYNNEI. The CDR3 sequence is 16 residues long. After removal of 5 bases from V and 6 bases from J, the junction contained 11 bases not matched to a gene. CDR3 bases: TGTGCCAGCAGTTACCTAGCGGGGGTCGCCCCGGATACGCAGTATTTT. Protein: CASSYLAGVAPDTQYF.

The rearrangement joins TRBV27 to TRBJ1-5; D unclear. V gave up 2 bases and J gave up 5 bases, with 7 bases separating them. The CDR3 is 13 residues long. The V gene's germline CDR1 is MNHEY and CDR2 SMNVEV (reference sequence). This CDR3 is CASSLRAHQPQHF. The CDR3 bases are TGTGCCAGCAGTTTAAGGGCCCATCAGCCCCAGCATTTT.

The CDR3 sequence: CARSGGLAGWTQYF. CDR3 sequence (DNA): TGTGCCAGGAGCGGCGGACTAGCGGGGTGGACCCAGTACTTC. The chain recombines TRBV14 with TRBJ2-5; 12 bases are shared with TRBD2. Germline loops: CDR1 SGHDN, CDR2 FVKESK. Trimming at V came to 9 bases and at J to 7 bases, leaving 9 bases not matched to a gene. CDR3 length equals 14 residues.

This chain links TRBV6-5 with TRBJ1-1; D perhaps matches TRBD1 (5 bases). The V and J ends lost 8 bases and 5 bases respectively, with 18 bases between them. The V gene's germline CDR1 is MNHEY and CDR2 SVGAGI. The CDR3 contains 14 residues. The CDR3 region is CASQKDRIDTEAFF. In DNA form, the CDR3 reads TGTGCCAGCCAGAAAGACAGAATTGATACTGAAGCTTTCTTT.

The chain combines TRBV5-6 with TRBJ1-2; D gene ambiguous. This CDR3 region has 13 residues. V gave up 0 bases and J gave up 3 bases, with 6 bases separating them. Per germline, CDR1 SGHDT and CDR2 YYEEEE. Written as DNA, the CDR3 is TGTGCCAGCAGCTTGGATCAGGACTATGGCTACACCTTC. It specifies CASSLDQDYGYTF.

This chain links TRBV15 with TRBJ2-1; D is unresolved. The CDR3 sequence is 13 residues long. Germline values: CDR1 LNHNV, CDR2 YYDKDF (reference sequence). Trimming removed 0 bases at V and 7 bases at J, with 7 bases between. CDR3 DNA sequence: TGTGCCACCAGCAGAGATCGCATAAATGAGCAGTTCTTC. The encoded protein is CATSRDRINEQFF.

The chain combines TRBV5-1 with TRBJ1-2, with 7 bases matching TRBD1. V lost 4 bases to trimming and J lost 1 base; unmatched junction nucleotides: 4. The germline CDR1 and CDR2 sequences are SGHRS and YFSETQ. The CDR3 is made up of 14 amino acids. The CDR3 reads CASSAGDSNYGYTF. CDR3 sequence (DNA): TGCGCCAGCAGCGCCGGGGACAGTAACTATGGCTACACCTTC.

This sequence joins TRBV2 and TRBJ1-2, with a possible D match to TRBD1 (6 bases). The length of the CDR3 is 13 residues. Germline V lookup: CDR1 SNHLY, CDR2 FYNNEI. Trimming removed 6 bases at V and 8 bases at J, with 16 bases between. The CDR3 DNA sequence: TGTGCCAGCAGAGACCCAGGGGTATCGGGCTACACCTTC. As protein: CASRDPGVSGYTF.

The V and J genes are TRBV10-3 and TRBJ1-2; TRBD1 is a possible D gene (5 bases). V gave up 0 bases and J gave up 3 bases, with 8 bases separating them. The length of the CDR3 is 14 residues. Germline V gene lookup returns CDR1 ENHRY and CDR2 SYGVKD. This CDR3 reads CAISESLTDYGYTF. DNA of the CDR3: TGTGCCATCAGTGAGTCGCTGACAGACTATGGCTACACCTTC.

The DNA of the CDR3 is TGCGCCAGCAGCCAAACCGCCGGGACAGGGAATTACGAGCAGTACTTC. Its translation: CASSQTAGTGNYEQYF. The chain carries TRBV4-1 and TRBJ2-7; 9 bases match TRBD1. In germline, CDR1 is MGHRA, CDR2 YSYEKL. This CDR3 contains 16 residues. V lost 2 bases and J lost 4; bases outside the gene matches: 9.

The chain recombines TRBV18 with TRBJ1-1, with D possibly being TRBD1 (5 bases). CDR3 length: 14 amino acids. Per germline, CDR1 KGHSH and CDR2 LQKENI. V dropped 3 bases and J dropped 4 bases, with 12 bases sitting between them. CDR3 nucleotides: TGTGCCAGCTCACCTAGCCAGGGTGGCACTGAAGCTTTCTTT. It yields the protein CASSPSQGGTEAFF.

Regarding this clone: The same CDR3 also results from other DNA sequences found in this sample. The J gene is TRBJ2-7, the V gene TRBV7-9; D is unresolved. The CDR3 is 14 amino acids. Germline CDR1 and CDR2: SEHNR and FQNEAQ (reference sequence). Trimming removed 3 bases from V and 3 bases from J, with 12 bases in between. The CDR3 reads CASSFGQPSYEQYF. Written as DNA, the CDR3 is TGTGCCAGCAGCTTTGGGCAGCCAAGCTACGAGCAGTACTTC.

CDR3 sequence: CASSLYPDRGAYNEQFF. In DNA form, the CDR3 reads TGTGCCAGCAGCTTATACCCGGACAGGGGGGCCTACAATGAGCAGTTCTTC. J is TRBJ2-1 and V is TRBV13; 10 nucleotides line up with TRBD1. CDR1 and CDR2 (germline): PRHDT, FYEKMQ (reference sequence). The V and J ends lost 2 bases and 2 bases, in that order; junction bases with no gene match: 6. The CDR3 is 17 residues long. The full variable domain, with the rest looked up from reference TRBV13 and TRBJ2-1, is AAGVIQSPRHLIKEKRETATLKCYPIPRHDTVYWYQQGPGQDPQFLISFYEKMQSDKGSIPDRFSAQQFSDYHSELNMSSLELGDSALYFCASSLYPDRGAYNEQFFGPGTRLTVL.

The chain is built from TRBV2 and TRBJ2-2; 9 bases are shared with TRBD1. There are 14 residues in the CDR3. CDR1 is SNHLY and CDR2 is FYNNEI in the germline V gene. Trimming at V came to 6 bases and at J to 6 bases, leaving 5 bases not matched to a gene. CDR3 amino acids: CASRRQGVPGELFF. The CDR3 coding sequence is TGTGCCAGCAGGAGACAGGGGGTCCCCGGGGAGCTGTTTTTT.

This chain links TRBV10-1 with TRBJ1-1; unclear D gene. Germline loops: CDR1 WNHNN, CDR2 SYGVQD (reference sequence). V was cut by 1 base and J by 2 bases, with 8 bases left in between. The CDR3 contains 14 residues. For the CDR3, the DNA is TGCGCCAGCAGTGAGTTTGAAGTAAACACTGAAGCTTTCTTT. This gives the protein CASSEFEVNTEAFF.

The genes are TRBV7-9 and TRBJ1-1; perhaps TRBD1 as D (6 bases). The germline V gene has CDR1 SEHNR and CDR2 FQNEAQ (reference sequence). The CDR3 consists of 13 residues. The V end lost 6 bases, the J end lost 7 bases, and 15 bases lay between the germline ends. CDR3 sequence: CASSPNQGIEAFF. CDR3 DNA sequence: TGTGCCAGCAGTCCAAATCAGGGGATTGAAGCTTTCTTT.

The chain joins TRBV19 to TRBJ1-2; a possible D gene is TRBD1 (6 bases). Germline V gene data show CDR1 as LNHDA and CDR2 as SQIVND (reference sequence). The CDR3 covers 14 residues. The V gene lost 4 bases and the J gene lost 0 bases, with 9 bases spanning the gap. The CDR3 loop is CASSTWGPNYGYTF. The CDR3 DNA sequence: TGTGCCAGTAGTACGTGGGGGCCTAACTATGGCTACACCTTC.